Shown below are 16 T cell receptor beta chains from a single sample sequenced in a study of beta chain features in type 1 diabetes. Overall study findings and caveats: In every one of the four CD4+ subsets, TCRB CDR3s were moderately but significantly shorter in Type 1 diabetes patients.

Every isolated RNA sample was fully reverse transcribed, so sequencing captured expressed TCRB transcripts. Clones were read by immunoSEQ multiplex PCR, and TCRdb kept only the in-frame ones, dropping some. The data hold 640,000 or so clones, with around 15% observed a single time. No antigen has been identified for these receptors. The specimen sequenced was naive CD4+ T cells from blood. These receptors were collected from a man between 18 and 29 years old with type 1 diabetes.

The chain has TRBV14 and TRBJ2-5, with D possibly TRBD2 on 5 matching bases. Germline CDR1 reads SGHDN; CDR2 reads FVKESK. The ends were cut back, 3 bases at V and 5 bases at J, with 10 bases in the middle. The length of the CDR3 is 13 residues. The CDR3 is CASSQRVSETQYF. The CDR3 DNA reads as TGTGCCAGCAGCCAGAGGGTATCTGAGACCCAGTACTTC.

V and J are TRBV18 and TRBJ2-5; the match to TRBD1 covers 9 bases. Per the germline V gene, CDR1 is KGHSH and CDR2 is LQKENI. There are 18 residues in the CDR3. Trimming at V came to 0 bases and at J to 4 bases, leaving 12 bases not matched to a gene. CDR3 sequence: CASSPPRFRTGVIETQYF. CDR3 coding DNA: TGTGCCAGCTCACCACCGCGCTTCAGGACAGGGGTAATAGAGACCCAGTACTTC.

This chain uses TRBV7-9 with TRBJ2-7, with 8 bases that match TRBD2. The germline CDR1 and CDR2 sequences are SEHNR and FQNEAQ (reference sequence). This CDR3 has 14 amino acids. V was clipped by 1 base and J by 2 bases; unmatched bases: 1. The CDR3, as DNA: TGTGCCAGCAGCTTAGTAGCGGGGACCTACGAGCAGTACTTC. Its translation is CASSLVAGTYEQYF. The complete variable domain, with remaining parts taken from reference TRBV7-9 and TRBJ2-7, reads DTGVSQNPRHKITKRGQNVTFRCDPISEHNRLYWYRQTLGQGPEFLTYFQNEAQLEKSRLLSDRFSAERPKGSFSTLEIQRTEQGDSAMYLCASSLVAGTYEQYFGPGTRLTVT.

CDR3: CASSTRDRNNSPLHF. CDR3 in DNA: TGTGCCAGTAGTACCCGGGACAGGAATAATTCACCCCTCCACTTT. V is TRBV19 and J is TRBJ1-6; 8 nucleotides align to TRBD1. The trim removed 4 bases at V and 5 bases at J, leaving 4 bases unmatched. Germline CDR1 reads LNHDA; CDR2 reads SQIVND (reference sequence). The CDR3 loop spans 15 amino acids.

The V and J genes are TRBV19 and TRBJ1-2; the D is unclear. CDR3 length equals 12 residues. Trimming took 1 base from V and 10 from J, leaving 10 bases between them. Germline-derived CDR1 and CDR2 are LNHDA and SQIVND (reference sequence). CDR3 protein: CASSIVGGYYTF. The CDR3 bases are TGTGCCAGTAGTATAGTCGGCGGATACTACACCTTC.

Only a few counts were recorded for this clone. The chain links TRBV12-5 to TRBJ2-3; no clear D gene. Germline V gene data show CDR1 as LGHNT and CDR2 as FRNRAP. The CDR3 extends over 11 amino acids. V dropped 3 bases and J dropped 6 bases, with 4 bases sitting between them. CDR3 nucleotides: TGTGCTAGTGGTTTAGGGGATACGCAGTATTTT. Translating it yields CASGLGDTQYF.

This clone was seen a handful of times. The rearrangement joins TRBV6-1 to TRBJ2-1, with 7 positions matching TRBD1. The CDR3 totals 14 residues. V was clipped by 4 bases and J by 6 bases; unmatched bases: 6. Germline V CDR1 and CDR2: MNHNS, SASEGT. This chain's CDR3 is CASSGPTGVNEQFF. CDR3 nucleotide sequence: TGTGCCAGCAGTGGCCCCACAGGGGTCAATGAGCAGTTCTTC.

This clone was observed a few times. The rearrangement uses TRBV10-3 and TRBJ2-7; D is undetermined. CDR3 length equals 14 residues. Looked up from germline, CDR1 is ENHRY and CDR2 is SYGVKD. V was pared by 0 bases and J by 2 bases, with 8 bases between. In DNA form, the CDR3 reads TGTGCCATCAGTGAGTCTGCAGGTCCCTACGAGCAGTACTTC. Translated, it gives CAISESAGPYEQYF.

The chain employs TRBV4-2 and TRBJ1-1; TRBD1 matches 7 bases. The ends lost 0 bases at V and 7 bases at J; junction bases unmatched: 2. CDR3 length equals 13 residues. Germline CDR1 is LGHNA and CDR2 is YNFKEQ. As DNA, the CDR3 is TGTGCCAGCAGCCAAGACCGGGACAGTGAAGCTTTCTTT. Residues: CASSQDRDSEAFF.

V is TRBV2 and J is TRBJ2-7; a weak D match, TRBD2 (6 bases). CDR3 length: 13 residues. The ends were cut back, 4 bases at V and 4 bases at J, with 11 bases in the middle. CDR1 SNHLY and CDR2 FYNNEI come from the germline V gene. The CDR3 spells CASSVADLYEQYF. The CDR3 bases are TGTGCCAGCAGTGTAGCGGACCTTTACGAGCAGTACTTC.

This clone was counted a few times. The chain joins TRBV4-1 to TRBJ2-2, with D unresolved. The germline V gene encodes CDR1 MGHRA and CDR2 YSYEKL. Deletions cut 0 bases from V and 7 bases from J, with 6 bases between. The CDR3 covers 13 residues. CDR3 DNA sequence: TGCGCCAGCAGCCAAGATTGGGACGGGGAGCTGTTTTTT. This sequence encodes CASSQDWDGELFF.

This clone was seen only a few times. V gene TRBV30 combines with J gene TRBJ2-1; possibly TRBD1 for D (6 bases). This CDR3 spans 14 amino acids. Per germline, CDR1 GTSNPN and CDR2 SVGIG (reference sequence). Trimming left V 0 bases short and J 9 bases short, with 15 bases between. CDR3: CAWSVRIQGPEQFF. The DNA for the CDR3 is TGTGCCTGGAGTGTACGGATACAGGGCCCTGAGCAGTTCTTC.

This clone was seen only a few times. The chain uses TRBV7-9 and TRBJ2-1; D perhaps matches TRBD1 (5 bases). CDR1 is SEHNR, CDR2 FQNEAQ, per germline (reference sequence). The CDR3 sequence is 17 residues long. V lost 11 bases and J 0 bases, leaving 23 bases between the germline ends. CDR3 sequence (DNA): TGTGCCGGCTTGGCAGGGCAGGGTATTAGCTCCTACAATGAGCAGTTCTTC. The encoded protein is CAGLAGQGISSYNEQFF. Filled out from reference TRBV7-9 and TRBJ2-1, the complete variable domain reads DTGVSQNPRHKITKRGQNVTFRCDPISEHNRLYWYRQTLGQGPEFLTYFQNEAQLEKSRLLSDRFSAERPKGSFSTLEIQRTEQGDSAMYLCAGLAGQGISSYNEQFFGPGTRLTVL.

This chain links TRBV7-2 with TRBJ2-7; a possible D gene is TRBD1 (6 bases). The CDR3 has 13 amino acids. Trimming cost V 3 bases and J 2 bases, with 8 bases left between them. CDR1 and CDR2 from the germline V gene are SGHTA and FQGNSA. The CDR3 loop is CASSLDSPYEQYF. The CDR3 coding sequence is TGTGCCAGCAGCTTGGACAGCCCCTACGAGCAGTACTTC.

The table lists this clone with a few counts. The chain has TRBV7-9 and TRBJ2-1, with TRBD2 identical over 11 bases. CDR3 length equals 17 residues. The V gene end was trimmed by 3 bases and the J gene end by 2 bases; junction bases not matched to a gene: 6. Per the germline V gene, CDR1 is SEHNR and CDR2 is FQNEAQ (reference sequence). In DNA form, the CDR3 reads TGTGCCAGCAGCTTTAGCACTAGCGGGAGTACCTACAATGAGCAGTTCTTC. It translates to CASSFSTSGSTYNEQFF. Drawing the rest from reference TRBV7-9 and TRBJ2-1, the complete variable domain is DTGVSQNPRHKITKRGQNVTFRCDPISEHNRLYWYRQTLGQGPEFLTYFQNEAQLEKSRLLSDRFSAERPKGSFSTLEIQRTEQGDSAMYLCASSFSTSGSTYNEQFFGPGTRLTVL.

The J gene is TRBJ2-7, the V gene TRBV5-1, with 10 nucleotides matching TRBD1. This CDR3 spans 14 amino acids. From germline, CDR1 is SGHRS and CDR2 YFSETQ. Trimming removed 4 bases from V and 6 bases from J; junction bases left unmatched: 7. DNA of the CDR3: TGCGCCAGCAGCGGGGTGACAGGGGGCTCCGAGCAGTACTTC. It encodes CASSGVTGGSEQYF.